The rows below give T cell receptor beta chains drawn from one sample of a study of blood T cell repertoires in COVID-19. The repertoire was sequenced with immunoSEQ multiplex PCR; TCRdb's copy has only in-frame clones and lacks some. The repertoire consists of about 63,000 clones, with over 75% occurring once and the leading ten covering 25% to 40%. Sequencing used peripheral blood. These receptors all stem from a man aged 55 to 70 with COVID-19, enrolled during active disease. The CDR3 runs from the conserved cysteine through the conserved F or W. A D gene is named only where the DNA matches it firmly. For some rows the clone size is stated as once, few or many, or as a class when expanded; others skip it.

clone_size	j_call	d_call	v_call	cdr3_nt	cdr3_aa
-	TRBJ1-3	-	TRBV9	TGTGCCAGCAGCACCCGACTGGCCTCTGGAAACACCATATATTTT	CASSTRLASGNTIYF
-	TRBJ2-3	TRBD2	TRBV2	TGTGCCAGCATTTCGTGGCGGGAGGGTGGCACAGATACGCAGTATTTT	CASISWREGGTDTQYF
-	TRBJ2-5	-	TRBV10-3	TGTGCCACCTCCGTTGGAGGGTCCCGGGAGACCCAGTACTTC	CATSVGGSRETQYF
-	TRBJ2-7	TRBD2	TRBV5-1	TGCGCCAGCAGCCCCGGGGGGGGGAACGAGCAGTACTTC	CASSPGGGNEQYF
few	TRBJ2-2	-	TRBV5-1	TGCGCCAGCAGCCCGCCGGGTCAGAGTGTTGGGGAGCTGTTTTTT	CASSPPGQSVGELFF
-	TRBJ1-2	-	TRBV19	TGTGCCAGTAGTACCCGGGGTGGCCGCGACTATGGCTACACCTTC	CASSTRGGRDYGYTF
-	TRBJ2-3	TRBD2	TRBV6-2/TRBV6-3	TGTGCCAGCAGTTACTCGAATCGGCTAGCGGGAGGAGGGACAGATACGCAGTATTTT	CASSYSNRLAGGGTDTQYF
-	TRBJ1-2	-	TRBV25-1	TGTGCCAGCAGTGAATTACCTCAGGACTATGGCTACACCTTC	CASSELPQDYGYTF
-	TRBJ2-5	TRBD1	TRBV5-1	TGCGCCAGCAGCTTGGCCCCGACAGGGATTGGAGAGACCCAGTACTTC	CASSLAPTGIGETQYF
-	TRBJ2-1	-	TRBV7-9	TGTGCCAGCAGCAGCCTCGGAGGGACCCGCAATGAGCAGTTCTTC	CASSSLGGTRNEQFF
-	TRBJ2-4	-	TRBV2	TGTGCCAGCAGTATCCCCCGGGAAAACATTCAGTACTTC	CASSIPRENIQYF
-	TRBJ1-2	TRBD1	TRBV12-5	TGTGCTAGTGGCGTGGGACAGTCTCCTGGCTACACCTTC	CASGVGQSPGYTF
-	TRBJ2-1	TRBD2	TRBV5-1	TGCGCCAGCAGCTTGACTAGCGGGGGGCGTGAGCAGTTCTTC	CASSLTSGGREQFF
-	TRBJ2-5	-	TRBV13	TGTGCCAGCAGCTTAGAACGGAGGTGGACCCAGTACTTC	CASSLERRWTQYF
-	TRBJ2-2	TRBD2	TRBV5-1	TGCGCCAGCAGCCCTAGCGGGGGGGCCACCGGGGAGCTGTTTTTT	CASSPSGGATGELFF
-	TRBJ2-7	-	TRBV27	TGTGCCAGCAGTTTATCAGCCCTCCGGGGCTACGAGCAGTACTTC	CASSLSALRGYEQYF
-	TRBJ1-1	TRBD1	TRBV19	TGTGCCAGTAGAGCCACCGGGACAGGGGGCACTGAAGCTTTCTTT	CASRATGTGGTEAFF
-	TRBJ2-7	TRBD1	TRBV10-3	TGTGCCGCCTCCCCGACAGGGAAATCCTACGAGCAGTACTTC	CAASPTGKSYEQYF
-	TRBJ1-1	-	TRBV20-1	TGCAGTGCTAGTCGGCAGGGGATGAACACTGAAGCTTTCTTT	CSASRQGMNTEAFF
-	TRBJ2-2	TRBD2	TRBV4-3	TGCGCCAGCAGCCAAGATGTCCTAGCGGGAGGGAACACCGGTGAGGAGCTGTTTTTT	CASSQDVLAGGNTGEELFF
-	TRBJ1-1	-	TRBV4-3	TGCGCCAGCAGCCAAGACGGAAAAGGGAGAACTGAAGCTTTCTTT	CASSQDGKGRTEAFF
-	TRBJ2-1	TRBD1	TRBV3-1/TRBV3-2	TGTGCCAGCAGCCAAGATCAAGGGACAGGGGGCTACAATGAGCAGTTCTTC	CASSQDQGTGGYNEQFF
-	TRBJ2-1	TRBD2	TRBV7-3	TGTGCCAGCAGCGAAACTAGCGGGGGCTATGAGCAGTTCTTC	CASSETSGGYEQFF
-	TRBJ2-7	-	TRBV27	TGTGCCAGCAACCGTCGTGGGGCCAACGAGCAGTACTTC	CASNRRGANEQYF
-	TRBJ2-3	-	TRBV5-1	TGCGCCAGCAGCCGGACTGTGGGGAACACAGATACGCAGTATTTT	CASSRTVGNTDTQYF
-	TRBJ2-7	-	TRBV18	TGTGCCAGCTCACCAACAGCAGGCTACGAGCAGTACTTC	CASSPTAGYEQYF
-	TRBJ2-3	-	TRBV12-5	TGTGCTAGTGGTTGGAGGGTCACAGATACGCAGTATTTT	CASGWRVTDTQYF
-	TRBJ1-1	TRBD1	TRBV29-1	TGCAGCGGGGGGACAGGGGGCTGGAGAACTGAAGCTTTCTTT	CSGGTGGWRTEAFF
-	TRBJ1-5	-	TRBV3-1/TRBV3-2	TGTGCCAGCAGCCAAGGGTCGGGGAGGGGTACCTACAATCAGCCCCAGCATTTT	CASSQGSGRGTYNQPQHF
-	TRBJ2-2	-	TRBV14	TGTGCCAGCAGCCAAGATGGAGGGATTAACACCGGGGAGCTGTTTTTT	CASSQDGGINTGELFF
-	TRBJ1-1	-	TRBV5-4	TGTGCCAGCAGCTTGGTCAAGAACACTGAAGCTTTCTTT	CASSLVKNTEAFF
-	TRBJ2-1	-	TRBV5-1	TGCGCCAGCAGCCTTGAGGGTGCAGGTGAGCAGTTCTTC	CASSLEGAGEQFF
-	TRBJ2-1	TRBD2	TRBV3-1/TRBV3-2	TGTGCCAGCAGCCAACTAGCGGGAGTTTACGGTGAGCAGTTCTTC	CASSQLAGVYGEQFF
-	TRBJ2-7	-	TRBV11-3	TGTGCCAGCAGCTATTCACAGGGTTACGAGCAGTACTTC	CASSYSQGYEQYF
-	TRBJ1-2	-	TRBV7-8	TGTGCCAGCAGCTTAGTAGGGGATGGCTACACCTTC	CASSLVGDGYTF
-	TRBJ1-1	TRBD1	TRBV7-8	TGTGCCAGCAGCCTATTCACAGGGGGGAACACTGAAGCTTTCTTT	CASSLFTGGNTEAFF
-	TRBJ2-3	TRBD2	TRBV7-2	TGTGCCAGCAGGGGGACTAGCGGGAGTTGGGCAGATACGCAGTATTTT	CASRGTSGSWADTQYF
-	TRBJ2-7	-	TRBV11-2	TGTGCCAGCAGCGACGGGTTTCACTCCTACGAGCAGTACTTC	CASSDGFHSYEQYF
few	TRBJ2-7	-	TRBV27	TGTGCCAGCAGACCCAGGGGCACAGGGTCCTACGAGCAGTACTTC	CASRPRGTGSYEQYF
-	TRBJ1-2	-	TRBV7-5	TGTGCCAGAAGTCCGAACCCCTGGTTTCGGGACAGGGGAAATAGTTATGGCTACACCTTC	CARSPNPWFRDRGNSYGYTF
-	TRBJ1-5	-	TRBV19	TGTGCCAGTAGTATGGGCAGGCCCGGCGGCAATCAGCCCCAGCATTTT	CASSMGRPGGNQPQHF
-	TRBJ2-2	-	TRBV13	TGTGCCAGCAGCTTAGTGCCTAGCGGGGAGCTGTTTTTT	CASSLVPSGELFF